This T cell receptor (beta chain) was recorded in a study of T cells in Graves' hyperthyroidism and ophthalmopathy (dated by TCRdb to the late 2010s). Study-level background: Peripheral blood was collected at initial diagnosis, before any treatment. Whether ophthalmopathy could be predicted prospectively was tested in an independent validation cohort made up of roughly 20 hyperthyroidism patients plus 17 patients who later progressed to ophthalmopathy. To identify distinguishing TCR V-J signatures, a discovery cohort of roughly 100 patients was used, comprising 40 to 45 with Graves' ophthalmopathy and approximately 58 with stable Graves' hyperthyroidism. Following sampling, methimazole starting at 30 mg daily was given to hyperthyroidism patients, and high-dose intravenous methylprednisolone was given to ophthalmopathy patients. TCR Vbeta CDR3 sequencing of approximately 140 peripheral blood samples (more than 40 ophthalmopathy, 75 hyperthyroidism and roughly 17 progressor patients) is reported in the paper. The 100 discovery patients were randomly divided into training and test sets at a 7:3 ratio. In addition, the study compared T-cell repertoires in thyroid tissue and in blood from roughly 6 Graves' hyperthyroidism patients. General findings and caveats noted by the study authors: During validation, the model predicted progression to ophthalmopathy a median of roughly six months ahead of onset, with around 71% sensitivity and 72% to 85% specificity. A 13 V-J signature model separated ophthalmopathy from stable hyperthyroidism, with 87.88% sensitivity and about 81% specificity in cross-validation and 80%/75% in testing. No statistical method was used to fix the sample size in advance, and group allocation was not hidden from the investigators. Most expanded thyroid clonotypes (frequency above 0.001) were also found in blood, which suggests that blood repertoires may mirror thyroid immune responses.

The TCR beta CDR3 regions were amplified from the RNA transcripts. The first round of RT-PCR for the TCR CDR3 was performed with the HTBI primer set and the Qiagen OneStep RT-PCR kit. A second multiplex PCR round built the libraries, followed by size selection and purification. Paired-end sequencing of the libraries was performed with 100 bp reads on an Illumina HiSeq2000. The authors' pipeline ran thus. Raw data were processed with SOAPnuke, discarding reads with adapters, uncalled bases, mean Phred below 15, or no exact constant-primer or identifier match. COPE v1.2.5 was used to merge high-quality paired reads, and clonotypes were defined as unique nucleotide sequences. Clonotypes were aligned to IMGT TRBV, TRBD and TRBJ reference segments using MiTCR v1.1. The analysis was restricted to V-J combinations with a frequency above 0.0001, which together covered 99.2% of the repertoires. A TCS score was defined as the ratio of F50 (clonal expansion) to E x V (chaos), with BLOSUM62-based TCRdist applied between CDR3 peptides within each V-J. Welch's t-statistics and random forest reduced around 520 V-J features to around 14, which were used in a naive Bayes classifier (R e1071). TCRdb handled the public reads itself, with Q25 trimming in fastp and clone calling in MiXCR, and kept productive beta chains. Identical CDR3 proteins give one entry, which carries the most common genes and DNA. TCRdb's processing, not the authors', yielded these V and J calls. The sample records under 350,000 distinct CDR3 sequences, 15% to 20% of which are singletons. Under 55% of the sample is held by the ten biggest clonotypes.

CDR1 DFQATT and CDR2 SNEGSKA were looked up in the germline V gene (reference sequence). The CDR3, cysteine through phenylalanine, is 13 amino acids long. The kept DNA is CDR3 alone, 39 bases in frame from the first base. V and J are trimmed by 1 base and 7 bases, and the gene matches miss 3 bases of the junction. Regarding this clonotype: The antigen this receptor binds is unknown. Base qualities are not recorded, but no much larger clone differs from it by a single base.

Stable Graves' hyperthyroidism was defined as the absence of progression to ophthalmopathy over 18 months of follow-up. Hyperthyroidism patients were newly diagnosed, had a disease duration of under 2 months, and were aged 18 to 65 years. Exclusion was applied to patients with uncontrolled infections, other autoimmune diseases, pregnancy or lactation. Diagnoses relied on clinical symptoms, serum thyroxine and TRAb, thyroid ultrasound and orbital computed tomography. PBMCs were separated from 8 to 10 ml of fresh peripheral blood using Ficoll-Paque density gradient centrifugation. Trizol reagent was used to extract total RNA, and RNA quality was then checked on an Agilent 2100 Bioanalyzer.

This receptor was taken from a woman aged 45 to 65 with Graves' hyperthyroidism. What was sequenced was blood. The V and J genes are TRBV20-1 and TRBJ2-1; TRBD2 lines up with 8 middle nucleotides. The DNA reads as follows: TGCAGTGCTAGAGTTCGGGGGGGGAATGAGCAGTTCTTC. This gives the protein CSARVRGGNEQFF.